This TCR beta chain stems from a study of blood T cell repertoires in COVID-19. The overall study: COVID-19 samples from acute and convalescent phases originated in the United States, Italy and Spain.

There are 14 residues in the CDR3. Germline V lookup: CDR1 SGHRS, CDR2 YFSETQ. The germline V and J ends were trimmed by 3 bases and 3 bases, with 10 bases remaining between them. Authors' processing steps: Estimates of nucleated cell counts were drawn from the amplification of reference gene primers. Data came from immunoSEQ multiplex PCR; TCRdb stores just in-frame clones and leaves some out. V and J calls and clone size are as listed in that table; D and trimming were resolved from the DNA. The sample shows approximately 260,000 clones, around 78% of them seen only once. The sample comprised peripheral blood. The sequence was collected from a man aged 55 to 70 who had recovered from COVID-19. The chain carries TRBV5-1 and TRBJ1-5, with a possible D match to TRBD1 (5 bases). DNA of the CDR3: TGCGCCAGCAGCTGGGGGGTGGACAATCAGCCCCAGCATTTT. It specifies CASSWGVDNQPQHF.